This T cell receptor (beta chain) was observed in a study of CD8+CD57+ T cells in acquired aplastic anemia. Study overall: Sorted CD4+ and CD8+ cell DNA averaged about 3.5 ug. Healthy donors yielded around 11 million CD4+ cell reads on average. Study outcomes and limitations: Fewer than 30 CD8+ CDR3 sequences were shared between patients and controls. Significance was not reached for CD8+ Simpson's diversity between patients and controls.

The study profiled TCR beta VDJ and CDR3 using genomic DNA as template. TCRdb redid the calling of the reads with MiXCR, one entry per CDR3 protein. The sample gives about 210,000 distinct CDR3 sequences, approximately 60% of which show up once; 25% to 35% is in the top ten. This clonotype showed up just once. Its antigen remains unidentified. The sample was sorted CD4+, CD8+, or CD8+CD57+ T cells (not recorded which) from PBMCs. This clonotype was obtained from a human donor in good health.

CDR3 sequence reads: CAIRETDAAVSYEQYF. The CDR3 region has the DNA TGTGCCATCAGGGAGACTGATGCAGCTGTCTCCTACGAGCAGTACTTC. V usage is TRBV10-3 and J usage is TRBJ2-7; D gene uncertain. There are 16 residues in the CDR3. CDR1 and CDR2 (germline): ENHRY, SYGVKD. Trimming pared 6 bases from V and 0 bases from J, leaving 18 bases between.